The subject of this entry is one T cell receptor beta chain. Per the original methods: Estimates of nucleated cell counts were drawn from the amplification of reference gene primers. Assay: immunoSEQ multiplex PCR; the TCRdb copy retains only in-frame clones and omits some. Clonal size and the V and J genes are those of that table, whereas D and trimming came from the DNA. The sample comprises approximately 50,000 clones, roughly 86% of which are singletons, and roughly 14% rests with the top ten. The V gene end was trimmed by 2 bases and the J gene end by 0 bases; junction bases not matched to a gene: 10. The germline gives CDR1 SGHRS, CDR2 YFSETQ. This CDR3 contains 18 residues. The data derive from a study of blood T cell repertoires in COVID-19. In the study overall: Sites across the United States, Italy and Spain contributed samples from acute and convalescent COVID-19. T cells, B-cell-depleted T cells, or PBMCs provided the cDNA or gDNA that served as material.

This TCR was recovered from a human donor in a cohort sampled during active COVID-19. The chain combines TRBV5-1 with TRBJ2-3, with 9 bases fitting TRBD2. The sequenced sample was peripheral blood. This CDR3 is CASSFLAGPPTSTDTQYF. As DNA, the CDR3 is TGCGCCAGCAGCTTTCTAGCGGGACCGCCAACTAGCACAGATACGCAGTATTTT.